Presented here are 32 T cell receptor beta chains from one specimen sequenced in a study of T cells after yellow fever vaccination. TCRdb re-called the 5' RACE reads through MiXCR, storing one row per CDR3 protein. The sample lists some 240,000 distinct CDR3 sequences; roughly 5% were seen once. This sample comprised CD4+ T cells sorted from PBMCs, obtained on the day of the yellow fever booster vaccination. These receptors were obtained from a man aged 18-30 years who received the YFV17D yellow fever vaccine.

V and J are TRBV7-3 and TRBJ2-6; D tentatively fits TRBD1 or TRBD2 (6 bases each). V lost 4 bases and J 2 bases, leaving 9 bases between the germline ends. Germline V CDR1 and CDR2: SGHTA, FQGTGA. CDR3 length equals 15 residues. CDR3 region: CASSSRGAGANVLTF. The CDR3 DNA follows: TGTGCCAGCAGCTCAAGGGGGGCTGGGGCCAACGTCCTGACTTTC.

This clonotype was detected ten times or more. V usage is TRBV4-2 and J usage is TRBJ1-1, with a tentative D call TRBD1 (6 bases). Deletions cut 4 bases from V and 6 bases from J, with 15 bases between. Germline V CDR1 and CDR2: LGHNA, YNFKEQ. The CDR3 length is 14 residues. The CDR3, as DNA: TGTGCCAGCAGCCGCCGATCACAGGGCGCTGAAGCTTTCTTT. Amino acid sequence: CASSRRSQGAEAFF.

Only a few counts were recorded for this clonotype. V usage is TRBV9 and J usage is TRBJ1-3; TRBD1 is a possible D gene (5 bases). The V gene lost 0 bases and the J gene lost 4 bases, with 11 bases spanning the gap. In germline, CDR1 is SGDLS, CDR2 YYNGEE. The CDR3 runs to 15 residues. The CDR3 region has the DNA TGTGCCAGCAGCGTAGCACGGGGGAACGGAAACACCATATATTTT. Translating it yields CASSVARGNGNTIYF.

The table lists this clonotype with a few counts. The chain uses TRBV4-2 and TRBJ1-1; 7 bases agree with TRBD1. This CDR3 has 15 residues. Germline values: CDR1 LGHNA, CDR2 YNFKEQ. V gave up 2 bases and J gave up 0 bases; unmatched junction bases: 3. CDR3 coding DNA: TGTGCCAGCAGCCAAACAGGGGACATGAACACTGAAGCTTTCTTT. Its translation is CASSQTGDMNTEAFF.

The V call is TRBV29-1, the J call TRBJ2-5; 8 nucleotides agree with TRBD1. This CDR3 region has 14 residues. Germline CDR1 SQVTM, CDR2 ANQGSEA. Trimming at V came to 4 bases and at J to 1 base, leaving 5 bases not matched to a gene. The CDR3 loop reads CSVVTGALQETQYF. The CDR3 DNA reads TGCAGCGTTGTGACAGGGGCCCTCCAAGAGACCCAGTACTTC.

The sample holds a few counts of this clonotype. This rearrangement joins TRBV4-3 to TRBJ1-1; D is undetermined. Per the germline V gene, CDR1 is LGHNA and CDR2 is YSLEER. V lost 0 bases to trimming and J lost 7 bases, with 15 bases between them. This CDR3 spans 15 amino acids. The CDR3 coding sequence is TGCGCCAGCAGCCAAGATGTCTGGGTCAACCTTGAAGCTTTCTTT. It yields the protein CASSQDVWVNLEAFF.

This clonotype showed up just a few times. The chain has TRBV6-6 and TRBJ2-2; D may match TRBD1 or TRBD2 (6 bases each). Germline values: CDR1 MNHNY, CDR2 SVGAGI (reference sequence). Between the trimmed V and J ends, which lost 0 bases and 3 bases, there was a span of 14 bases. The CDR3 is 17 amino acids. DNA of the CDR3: TGTGCCAGCAGTTACTCGAAGGGGGGCCGATACACCGGGGAGCTGTTTTTT. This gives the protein CASSYSKGGRYTGELFF.

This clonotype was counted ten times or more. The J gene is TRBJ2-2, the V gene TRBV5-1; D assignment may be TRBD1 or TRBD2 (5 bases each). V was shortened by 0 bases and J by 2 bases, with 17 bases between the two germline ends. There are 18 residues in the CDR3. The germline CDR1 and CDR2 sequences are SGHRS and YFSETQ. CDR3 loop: CASSLADMGRRNTGELFF. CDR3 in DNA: TGCGCCAGCAGCTTGGCCGATATGGGACGGAGAAACACCGGGGAGCTGTTTTTT.

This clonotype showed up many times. CDR3 in amino acids: CASSQEGTRGDTEAFF. In DNA, the CDR3 is TGCGCCAGCAGCCAAGAAGGGACAAGGGGAGACACTGAAGCTTTCTTT. The chain uses TRBV4-3 and TRBJ1-1, with D possibly TRBD1 on 6 matching bases. Trimming left V 0 bases short and J 3 bases short, with 14 bases between. Germline CDR1 LGHNA, CDR2 YSLEER. The CDR3 runs to 16 residues.

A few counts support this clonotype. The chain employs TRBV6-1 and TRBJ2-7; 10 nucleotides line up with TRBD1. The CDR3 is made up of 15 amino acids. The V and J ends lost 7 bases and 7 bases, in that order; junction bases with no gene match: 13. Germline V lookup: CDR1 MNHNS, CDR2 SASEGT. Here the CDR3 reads CASNRSGTGAREQYF. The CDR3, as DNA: TGTGCCAGCAACCGATCGGGGACAGGGGCTCGGGAGCAGTACTTC.

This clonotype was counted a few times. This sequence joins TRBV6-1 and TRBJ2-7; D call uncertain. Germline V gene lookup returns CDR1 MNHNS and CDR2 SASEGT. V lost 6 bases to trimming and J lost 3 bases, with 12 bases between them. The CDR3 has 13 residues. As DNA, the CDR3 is TGTGCCAGCAGGGCTGAGGCAGGCTACGAGCAGTACGTC. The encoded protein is CASRAEAGYEQYV.

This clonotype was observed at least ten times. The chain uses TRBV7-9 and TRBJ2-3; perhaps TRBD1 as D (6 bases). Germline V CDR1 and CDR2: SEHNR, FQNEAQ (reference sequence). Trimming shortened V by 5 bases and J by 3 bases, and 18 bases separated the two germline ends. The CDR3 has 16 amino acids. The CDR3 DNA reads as TGTGCCAGCAGCCCGCGAAGACAGGTCGGGACAGATACGCAGTATTTT. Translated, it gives CASSPRRQVGTDTQYF. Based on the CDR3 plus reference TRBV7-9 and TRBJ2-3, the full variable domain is DTGVSQNPRHKITKRGQNVTFRCDPISEHNRLYWYRQTLGQGPEFLTYFQNEAQLEKSRLLSDRFSAERPKGSFSTLEIQRTEQGDSAMYLCASSPRRQVGTDTQYFGPGTRLTVL.

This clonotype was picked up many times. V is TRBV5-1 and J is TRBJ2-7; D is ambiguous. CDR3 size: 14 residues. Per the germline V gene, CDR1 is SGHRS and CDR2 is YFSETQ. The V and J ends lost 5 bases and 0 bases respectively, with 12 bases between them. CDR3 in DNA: TGCGCCAGCAGACGGGCGGAGAGCTCCTACGAGCAGTACTTC. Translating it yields CASRRAESSYEQYF.

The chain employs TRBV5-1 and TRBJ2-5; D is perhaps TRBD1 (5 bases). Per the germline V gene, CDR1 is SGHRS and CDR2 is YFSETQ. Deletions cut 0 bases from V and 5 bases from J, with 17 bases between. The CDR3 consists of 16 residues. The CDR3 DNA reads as TGCGCCAGCAGCTTGGTTTCGGGCAGGGTCGAGGAGACCCAGTACTTC. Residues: CASSLVSGRVEETQYF.

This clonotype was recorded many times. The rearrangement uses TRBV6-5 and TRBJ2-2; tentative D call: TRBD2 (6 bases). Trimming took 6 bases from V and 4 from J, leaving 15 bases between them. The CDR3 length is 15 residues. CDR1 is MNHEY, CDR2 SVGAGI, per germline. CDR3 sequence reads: CASSRDGRGTGELFF. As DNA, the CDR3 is TGTGCCAGCAGCCGAGACGGGCGGGGCACCGGGGAGCTGTTTTTT.

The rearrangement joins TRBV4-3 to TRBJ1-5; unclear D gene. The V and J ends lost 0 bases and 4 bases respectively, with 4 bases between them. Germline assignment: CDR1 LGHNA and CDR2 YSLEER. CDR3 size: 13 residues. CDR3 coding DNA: TGCGCCAGCAGCCAAGAAAGTAATCAGCCCCAGCATTTT. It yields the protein CASSQESNQPQHF.

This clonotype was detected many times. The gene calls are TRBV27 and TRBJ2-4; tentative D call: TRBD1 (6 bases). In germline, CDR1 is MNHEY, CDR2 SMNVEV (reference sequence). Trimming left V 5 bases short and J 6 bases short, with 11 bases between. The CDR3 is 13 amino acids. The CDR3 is CASSPTGRNIQYF. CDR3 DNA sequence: TGTGCCAGCAGTCCAACAGGGAGAAACATTCAGTACTTC.

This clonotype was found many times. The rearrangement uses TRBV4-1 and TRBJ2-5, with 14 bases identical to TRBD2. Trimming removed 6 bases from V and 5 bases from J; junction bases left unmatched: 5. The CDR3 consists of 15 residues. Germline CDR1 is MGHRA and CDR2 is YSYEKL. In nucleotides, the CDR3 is TGCGCCAGCAGATCAAGACTAGCGGGGGGGGAGACCCAGTACTTC. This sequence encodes CASRSRLAGGETQYF.

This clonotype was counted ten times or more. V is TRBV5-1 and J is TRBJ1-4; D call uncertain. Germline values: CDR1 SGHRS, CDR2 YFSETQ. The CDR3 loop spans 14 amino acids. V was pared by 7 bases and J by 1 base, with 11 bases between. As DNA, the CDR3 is TGCGCCAGCTCAATTACGGGAACTAATGAAAAACTGTTTTTT. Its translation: CASSITGTNEKLFF.

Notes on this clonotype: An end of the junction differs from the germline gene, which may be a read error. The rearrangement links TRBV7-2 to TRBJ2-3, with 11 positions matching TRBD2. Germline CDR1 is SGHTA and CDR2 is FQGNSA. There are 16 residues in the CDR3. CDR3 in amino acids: CASSVAGGPRTDTQYF. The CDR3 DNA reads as TGTGCCAGCAGCGTAGCGGGGGGGCCCCGCACAGATACGCAGTATTTT.

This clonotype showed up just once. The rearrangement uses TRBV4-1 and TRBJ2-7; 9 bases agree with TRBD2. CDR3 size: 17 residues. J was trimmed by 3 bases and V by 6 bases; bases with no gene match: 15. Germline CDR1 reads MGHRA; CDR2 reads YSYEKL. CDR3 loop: CASRRLPPGLASYEQYF. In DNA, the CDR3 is TGCGCCAGCAGGCGCCTTCCTCCGGGACTAGCTAGCTACGAGCAGTACTTC.

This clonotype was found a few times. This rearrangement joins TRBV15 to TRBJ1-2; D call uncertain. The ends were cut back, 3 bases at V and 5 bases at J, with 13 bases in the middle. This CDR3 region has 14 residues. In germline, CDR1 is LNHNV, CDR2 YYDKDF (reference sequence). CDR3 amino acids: CATSSPAGPYGYTF. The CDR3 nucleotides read TGTGCCACCAGCAGTCCCGCCGGCCCGTATGGCTACACCTTC.

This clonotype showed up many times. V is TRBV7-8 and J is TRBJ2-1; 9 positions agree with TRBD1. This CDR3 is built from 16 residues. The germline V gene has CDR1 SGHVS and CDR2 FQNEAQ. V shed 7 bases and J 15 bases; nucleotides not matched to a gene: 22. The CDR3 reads CASTGGGTGFMVYRFF. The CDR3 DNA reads TGTGCCAGCACCGGAGGGGGGACAGGGTTCATGGTTTATCGGTTCTTC.

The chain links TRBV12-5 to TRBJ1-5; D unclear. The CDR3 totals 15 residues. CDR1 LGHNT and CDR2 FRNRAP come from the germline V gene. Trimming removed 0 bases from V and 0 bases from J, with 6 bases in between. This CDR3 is CASGLVPSSNQPQHF. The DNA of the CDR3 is TGTGCTAGTGGTTTGGTTCCAAGTAGCAATCAGCCCCAGCATTTT.

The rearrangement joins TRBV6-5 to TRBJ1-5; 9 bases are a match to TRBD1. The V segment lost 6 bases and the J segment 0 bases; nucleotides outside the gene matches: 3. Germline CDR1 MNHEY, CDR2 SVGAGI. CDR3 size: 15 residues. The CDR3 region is CASRRDRDSNQPQHF. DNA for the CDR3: TGTGCCAGCAGGCGGGACAGGGATAGCAATCAGCCCCAGCATTTT.

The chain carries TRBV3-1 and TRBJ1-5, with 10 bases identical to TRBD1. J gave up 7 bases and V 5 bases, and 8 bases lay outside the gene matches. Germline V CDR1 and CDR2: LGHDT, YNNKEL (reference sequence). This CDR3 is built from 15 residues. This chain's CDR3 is CASSASRDRGQPQHF. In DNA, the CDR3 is TGTGCCAGCAGCGCGAGCCGGGACAGGGGACAGCCCCAGCATTTT. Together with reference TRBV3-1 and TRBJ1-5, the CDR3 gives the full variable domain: DTAVSQTPKYLVTQMGNDKSIKCEQNLGHDTMYWYKQDSKKFLKIMFSYNNKELIINETVPNRFSPKSPDKAHLNLHINSLELGDSAVYFCASSASRDRGQPQHFGDGTRLSIL.

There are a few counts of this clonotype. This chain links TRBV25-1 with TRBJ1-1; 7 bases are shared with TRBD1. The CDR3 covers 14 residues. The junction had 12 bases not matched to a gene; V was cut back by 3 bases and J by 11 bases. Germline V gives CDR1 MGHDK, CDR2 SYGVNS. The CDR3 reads CASSDPRDRARAFF. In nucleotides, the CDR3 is TGTGCCAGCAGTGATCCCCGGGACAGAGCTAGGGCTTTCTTT.

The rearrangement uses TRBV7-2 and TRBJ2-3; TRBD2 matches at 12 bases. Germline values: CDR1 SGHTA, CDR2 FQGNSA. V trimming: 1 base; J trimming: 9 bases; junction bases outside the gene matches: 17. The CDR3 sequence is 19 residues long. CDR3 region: CASSLVGSSGGARRRTQYF. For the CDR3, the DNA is TGTGCCAGCAGCTTAGTCGGTTCTAGCGGGGGGGCCCGGCGGAGGACGCAGTATTTT.

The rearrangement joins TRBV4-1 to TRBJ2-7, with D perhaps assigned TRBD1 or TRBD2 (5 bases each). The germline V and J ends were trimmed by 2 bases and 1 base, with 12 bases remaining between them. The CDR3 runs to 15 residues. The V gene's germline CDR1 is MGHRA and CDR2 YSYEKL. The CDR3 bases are TGCGCCAGCAGCCAACCTATAGGGACGTCCTACGAGCAGTACTTC. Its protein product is CASSQPIGTSYEQYF.

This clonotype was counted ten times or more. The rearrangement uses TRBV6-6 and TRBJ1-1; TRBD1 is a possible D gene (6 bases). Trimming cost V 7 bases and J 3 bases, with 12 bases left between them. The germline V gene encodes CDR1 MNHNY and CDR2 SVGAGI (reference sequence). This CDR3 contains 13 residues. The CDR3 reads CASTRQAYTEAFF. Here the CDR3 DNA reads TGTGCCAGCACAAGACAGGCCTACACTGAAGCTTTCTTT.

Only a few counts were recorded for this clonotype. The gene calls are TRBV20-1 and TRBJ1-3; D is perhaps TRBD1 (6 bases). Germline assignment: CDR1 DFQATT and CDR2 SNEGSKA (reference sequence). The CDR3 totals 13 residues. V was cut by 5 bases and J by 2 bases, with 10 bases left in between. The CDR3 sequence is CSAAGAAGNTIYF. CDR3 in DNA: TGCAGTGCTGCAGGGGCAGCTGGAAACACCATATATTTT.

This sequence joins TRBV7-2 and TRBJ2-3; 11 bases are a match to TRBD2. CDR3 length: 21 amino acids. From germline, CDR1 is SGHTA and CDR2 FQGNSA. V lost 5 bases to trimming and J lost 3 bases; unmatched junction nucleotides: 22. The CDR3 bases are TGTGCCAGCAGCGCCCCCACGAACCTTCTAGCGGGGGGTAGGGTTACAGATACGCAGTATTTT. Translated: CASSAPTNLLAGGRVTDTQYF. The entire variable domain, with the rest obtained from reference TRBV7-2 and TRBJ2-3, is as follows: GAGVSQSPSNKVTEKGKDVELRCDPISGHTALYWYRQSLGQGLEFLIYFQGNSAPDKSGLPSDRFSAERTGGSVSTLTIQRTQQEDSAVYLCASSAPTNLLAGGRVTDTQYFGPGTRLTVL.